This T cell receptor beta chain was recovered during a study of T cell repertoires in cytomegalovirus infection. TCRdb analysed the reads with MiXCR anew, one entry per CDR3 protein. The repertoire includes 680,000 or so distinct CDR3 sequences, roughly a third of them detected once, and around a sixth sits in the top ten. This clonotype occurred a few times. Antigen unknown. This CDR3 region has 14 residues. Trimming left V 8 bases short and J 0 bases short, with 13 bases between. In germline, CDR1 is MNHNY, CDR2 SVGAGI (reference sequence). The chain has TRBV6-6 and TRBJ1-1; D remains unclear. Sequenced here: cultured PBMCs, sampled from culture after CMV antigen stimulation. The TCR sequence derives from a human donor in good health (CMV status not recorded). Some clones in this sample may be carry-over from other donors' samples. The CDR3 loop reads CASHIHGLNTEAFF. CDR3 sequence (DNA): TGTGCCAGCCATATTCATGGGCTGAACACTGAAGCTTTCTTT.